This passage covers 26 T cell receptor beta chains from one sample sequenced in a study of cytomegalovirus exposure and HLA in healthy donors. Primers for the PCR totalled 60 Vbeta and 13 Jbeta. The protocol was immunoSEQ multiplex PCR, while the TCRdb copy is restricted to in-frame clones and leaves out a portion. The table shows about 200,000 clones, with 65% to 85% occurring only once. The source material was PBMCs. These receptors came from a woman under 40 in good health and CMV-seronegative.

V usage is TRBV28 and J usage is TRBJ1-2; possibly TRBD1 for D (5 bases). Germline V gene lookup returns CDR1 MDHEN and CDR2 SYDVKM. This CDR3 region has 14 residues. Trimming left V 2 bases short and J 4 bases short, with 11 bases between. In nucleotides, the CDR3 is TGTGCCAGCAGTTTACTACGGGGGTTCTATGGCTACACCTTC. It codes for CASSLLRGFYGYTF.

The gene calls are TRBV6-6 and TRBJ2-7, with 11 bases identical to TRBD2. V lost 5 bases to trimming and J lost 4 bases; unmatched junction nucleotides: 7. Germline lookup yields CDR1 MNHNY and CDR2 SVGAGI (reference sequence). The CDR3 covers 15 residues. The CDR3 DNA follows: TGTGCCAGCAGTGGCCGACTAGCGGGACTATACGAGCAGTACTTC. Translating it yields CASSGRLAGLYEQYF.

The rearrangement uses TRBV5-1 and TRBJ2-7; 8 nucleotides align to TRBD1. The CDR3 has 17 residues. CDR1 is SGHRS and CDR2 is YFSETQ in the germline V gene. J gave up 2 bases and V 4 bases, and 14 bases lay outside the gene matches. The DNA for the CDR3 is TGCGCCAGCAGCCGGGGACAGGAGCCCTTCTCCCCCTACGAGCAGTACTTC. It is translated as CASSRGQEPFSPYEQYF. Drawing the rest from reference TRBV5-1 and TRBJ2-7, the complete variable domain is KAGVTQTPRYLIKTRGQQVTLSCSPISGHRSVSWYQQTPGQGLQFLFEYFSETQRNKGNFPGRFSGRQFSNSRSEMNVSTLELGDSALYLCASSRGQEPFSPYEQYFGPGTRLTVT.

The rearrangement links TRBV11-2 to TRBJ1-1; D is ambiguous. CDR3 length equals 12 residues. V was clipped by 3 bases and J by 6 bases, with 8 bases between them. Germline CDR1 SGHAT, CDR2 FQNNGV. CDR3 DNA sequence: TGTGCCAGCAGCTTCGGGAGCGCTGAAGCTTTCTTT. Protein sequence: CASSFGSAEAFF.

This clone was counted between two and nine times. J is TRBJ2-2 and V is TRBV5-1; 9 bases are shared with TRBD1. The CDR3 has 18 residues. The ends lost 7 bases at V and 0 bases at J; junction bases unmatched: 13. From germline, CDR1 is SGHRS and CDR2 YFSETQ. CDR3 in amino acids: CASYLRGQGATNTGELFF. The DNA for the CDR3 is TGCGCCAGCTACTTAAGGGGACAGGGCGCGACGAACACCGGGGAGCTGTTTTTT. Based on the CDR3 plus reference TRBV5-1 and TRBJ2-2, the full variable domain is KAGVTQTPRYLIKTRGQQVTLSCSPISGHRSVSWYQQTPGQGLQFLFEYFSETQRNKGNFPGRFSGRQFSNSRSEMNVSTLELGDSALYLCASYLRGQGATNTGELFFGEGSRLTVL.

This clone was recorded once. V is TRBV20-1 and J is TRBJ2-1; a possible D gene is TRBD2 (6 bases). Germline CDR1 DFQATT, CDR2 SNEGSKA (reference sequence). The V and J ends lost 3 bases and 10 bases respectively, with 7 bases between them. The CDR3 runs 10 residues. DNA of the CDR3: TGCAGTGCTAGGGAGGGCGAGCAGTTCTTC. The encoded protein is CSAREGEQFF.

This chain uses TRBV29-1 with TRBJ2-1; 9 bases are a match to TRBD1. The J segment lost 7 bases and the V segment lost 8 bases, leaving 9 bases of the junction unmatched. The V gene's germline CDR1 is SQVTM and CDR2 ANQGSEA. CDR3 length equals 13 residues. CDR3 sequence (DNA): TGCAGCTCCGAAGGGACAGGGCTTAATGAGCAGTTCTTC. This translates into CSSEGTGLNEQFF.

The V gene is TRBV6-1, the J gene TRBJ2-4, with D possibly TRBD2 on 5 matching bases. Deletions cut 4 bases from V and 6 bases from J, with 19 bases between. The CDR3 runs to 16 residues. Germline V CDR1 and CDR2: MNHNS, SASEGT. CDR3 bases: TGTGCCAGCAGTGGACTATACAGAGTAAAGGGAAACATTCAGTACTTC. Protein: CASSGLYRVKGNIQYF.

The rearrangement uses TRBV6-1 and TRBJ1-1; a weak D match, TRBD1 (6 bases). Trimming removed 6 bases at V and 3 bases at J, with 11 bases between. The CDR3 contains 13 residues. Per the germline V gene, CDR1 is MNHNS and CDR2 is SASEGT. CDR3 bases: TGTGCCAGCAGGCAGGGGTTGGACACTGAAGCTTTCTTT. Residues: CASRQGLDTEAFF.

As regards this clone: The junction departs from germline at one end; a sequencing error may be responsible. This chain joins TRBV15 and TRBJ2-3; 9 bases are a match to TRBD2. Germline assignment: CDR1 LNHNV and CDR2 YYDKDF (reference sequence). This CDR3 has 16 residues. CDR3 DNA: TGTGCCACCAGCGTTAGCGGGGGCTCAGGCACAGATGCGCAGTATTTT. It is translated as CATSVSGGSGTDAQYF.

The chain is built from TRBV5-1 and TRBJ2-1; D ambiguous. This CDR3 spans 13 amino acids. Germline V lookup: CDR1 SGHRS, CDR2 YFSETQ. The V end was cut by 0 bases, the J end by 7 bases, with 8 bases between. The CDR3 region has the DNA TGCGCCAGCAGCTTGGTTTCCGAGAATGAGCAGTTCTTC. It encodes CASSLVSENEQFF. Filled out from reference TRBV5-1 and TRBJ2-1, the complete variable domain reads KAGVTQTPRYLIKTRGQQVTLSCSPISGHRSVSWYQQTPGQGLQFLFEYFSETQRNKGNFPGRFSGRQFSNSRSEMNVSTLELGDSALYLCASSLVSENEQFFGPGTRLTVL.

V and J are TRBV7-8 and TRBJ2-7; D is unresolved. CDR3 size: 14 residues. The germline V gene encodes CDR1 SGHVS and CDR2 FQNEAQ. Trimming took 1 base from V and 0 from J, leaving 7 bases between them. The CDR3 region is CASSLGAASYEQYF. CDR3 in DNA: TGTGCCAGCAGCTTAGGGGCTGCCTCCTACGAGCAGTACTTC. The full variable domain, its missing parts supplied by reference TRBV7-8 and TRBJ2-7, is GAGVSQSPRYKVAKRGQDVALRCDPISGHVSLFWYQQALGQGPEFLTYFQNEAQLDKSGLPSDRFFAERPEGSVSTLKIQRTQQEDSAVYLCASSLGAASYEQYFGPGTRLTVT.

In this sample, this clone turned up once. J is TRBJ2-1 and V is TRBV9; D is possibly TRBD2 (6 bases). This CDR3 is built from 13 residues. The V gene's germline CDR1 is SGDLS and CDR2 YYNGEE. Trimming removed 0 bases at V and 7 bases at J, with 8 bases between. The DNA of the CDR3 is TGTGCCAGCAGCGTAGCGACTAGTAATGAGCAGTTCTTC. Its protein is CASSVATSNEQFF.

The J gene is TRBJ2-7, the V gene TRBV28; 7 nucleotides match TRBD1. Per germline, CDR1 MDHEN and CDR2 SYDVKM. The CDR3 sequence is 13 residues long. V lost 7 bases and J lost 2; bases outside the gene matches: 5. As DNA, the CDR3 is TGTGCCAGCACCCGGGACAGCGCCTACGAGCAGTACTTC. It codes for CASTRDSAYEQYF.

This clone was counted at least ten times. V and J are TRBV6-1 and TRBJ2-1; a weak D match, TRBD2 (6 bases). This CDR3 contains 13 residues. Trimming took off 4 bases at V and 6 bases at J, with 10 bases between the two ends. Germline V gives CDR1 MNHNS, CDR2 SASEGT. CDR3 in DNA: TGTGCCAGCAGTGGGGGGGAATTCAATGAGCAGTTCTTC. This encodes CASSGGEFNEQFF.

CDR3 sequence: CASSSRETETGELFF. In nucleotides, the CDR3 is TGTGCCAGCAGCAGCCGGGAAACGGAGACCGGGGAGCTGTTTTTT. The gene calls are TRBV4-2 and TRBJ2-2; D is perhaps TRBD2 (5 bases). Per the germline V gene, CDR1 is LGHNA and CDR2 is YNFKEQ. This CDR3 region has 15 residues. V shed 5 bases and J shed 5 bases, with 15 bases lying between them.

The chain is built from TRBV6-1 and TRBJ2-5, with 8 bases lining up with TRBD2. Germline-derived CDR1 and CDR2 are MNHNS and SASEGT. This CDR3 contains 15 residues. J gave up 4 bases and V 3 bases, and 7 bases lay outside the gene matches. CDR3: CASSDPGGAGETQYF. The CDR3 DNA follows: TGTGCCAGCAGTGATCCCGGGGGGGCCGGAGAGACCCAGTACTTC.

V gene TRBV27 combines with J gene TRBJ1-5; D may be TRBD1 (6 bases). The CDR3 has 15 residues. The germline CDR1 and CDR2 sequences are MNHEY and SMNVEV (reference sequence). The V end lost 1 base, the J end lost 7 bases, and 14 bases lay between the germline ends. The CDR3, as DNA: TGTGCCAGCAGTTTATGGGGGCACCCCCCCCAGCCCCAGCATTTT. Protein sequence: CASSLWGHPPQPQHF.

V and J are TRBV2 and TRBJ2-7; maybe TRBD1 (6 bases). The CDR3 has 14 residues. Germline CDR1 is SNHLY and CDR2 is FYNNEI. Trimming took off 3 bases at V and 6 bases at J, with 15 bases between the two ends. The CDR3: CASSDGTTAGEQYF. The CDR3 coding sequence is TGTGCCAGCAGTGATGGGACAACTGCGGGCGAGCAGTACTTC.

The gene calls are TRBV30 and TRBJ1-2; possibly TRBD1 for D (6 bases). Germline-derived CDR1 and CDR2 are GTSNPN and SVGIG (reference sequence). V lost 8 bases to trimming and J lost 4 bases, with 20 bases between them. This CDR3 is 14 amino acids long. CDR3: CAGYPGEVGYGYTF. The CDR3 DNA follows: TGTGCCGGGTACCCAGGGGAAGTAGGCTATGGCTACACCTTC.

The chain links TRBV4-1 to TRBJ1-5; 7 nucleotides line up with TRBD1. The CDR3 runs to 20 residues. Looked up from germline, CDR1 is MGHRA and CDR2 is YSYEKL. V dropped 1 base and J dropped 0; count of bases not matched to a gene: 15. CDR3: CASSQVLSGGTVNSNQPQHF. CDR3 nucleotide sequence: TGCGCCAGCAGCCAAGTCCTGAGTGGCGGGACAGTAAATAGCAATCAGCCCCAGCATTTT.

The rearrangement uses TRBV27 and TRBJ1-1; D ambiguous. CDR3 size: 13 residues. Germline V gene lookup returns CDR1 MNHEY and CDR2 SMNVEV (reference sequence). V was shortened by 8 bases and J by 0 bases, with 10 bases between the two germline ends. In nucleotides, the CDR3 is TGTGCCAGCCAACAGAGAGTGAACACTGAAGCTTTCTTT. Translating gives CASQQRVNTEAFF.

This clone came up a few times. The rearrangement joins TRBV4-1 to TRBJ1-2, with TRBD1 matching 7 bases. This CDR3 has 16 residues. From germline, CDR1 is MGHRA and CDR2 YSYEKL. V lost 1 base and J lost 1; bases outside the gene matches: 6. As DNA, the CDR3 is TGCGCCAGCAGCCAAGCACCGGGACAGAGTAACTATGGCTACACCTTC. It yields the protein CASSQAPGQSNYGYTF.

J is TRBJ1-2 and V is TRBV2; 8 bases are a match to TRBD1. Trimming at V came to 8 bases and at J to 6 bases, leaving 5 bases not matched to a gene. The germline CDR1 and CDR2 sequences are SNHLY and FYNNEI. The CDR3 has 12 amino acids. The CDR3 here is CASRWTGNGYTF. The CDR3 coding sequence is TGTGCCAGCCGTTGGACAGGGAATGGCTACACCTTC.

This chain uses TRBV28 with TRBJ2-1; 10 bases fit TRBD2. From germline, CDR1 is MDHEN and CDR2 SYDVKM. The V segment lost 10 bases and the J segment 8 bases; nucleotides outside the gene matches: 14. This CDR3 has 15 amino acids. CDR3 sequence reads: CATQSGRAPSDEQFF. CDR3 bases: TGTGCCACCCAGAGCGGGAGGGCCCCCAGCGATGAGCAGTTCTTC. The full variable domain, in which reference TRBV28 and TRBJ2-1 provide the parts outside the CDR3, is DVKVTQSSRYLVKRTGEKVFLECVQDMDHENMFWYRQDPGLGLRLIYFSYDVKMKEKGDIPEGYSVSREKKERFSLILESASTNQTSMYLCATQSGRAPSDEQFFGPGTRLTVL.

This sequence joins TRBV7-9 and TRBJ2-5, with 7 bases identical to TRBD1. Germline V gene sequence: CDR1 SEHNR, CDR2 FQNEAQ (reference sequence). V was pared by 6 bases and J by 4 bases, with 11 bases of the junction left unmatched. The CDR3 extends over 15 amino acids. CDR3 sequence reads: CASSRMDRRGETQYF. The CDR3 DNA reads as TGTGCCAGCAGTCGAATGGACAGGCGAGGAGAGACCCAGTACTTC.